A single sample gave rise to the 2 T cell receptor beta chains below, sequenced in a study of control samples from healthy donors and cancer patients. Method: immunoSEQ multiplex PCR; TCRdb's copy keeps in-frame clones and lacks some. The table has more than 70,000 clones, roughly 92% seen once. The source material was blood. The source is a woman in her 30s in good health.

The chain carries TRBV5-1 and TRBJ1-4; 9 bases align to TRBD1. This CDR3 is built from 14 residues. Per germline, CDR1 SGHRS and CDR2 YFSETQ. V lost 4 bases to trimming and J lost 5 bases; unmatched junction nucleotides: 3. Written as DNA, the CDR3 is TGCGCCAGCAGCGAACAGGGGGCCAATGAAAAACTGTTTTTT. Encoded protein: CASSEQGANEKLFF.

The V call is TRBV30, the J call TRBJ1-5, with D unclear. CDR1 and CDR2 (germline): GTSNPN, SVGIG (reference sequence). The germline V and J ends were trimmed by 0 bases and 1 base, with 4 bases remaining between them. CDR3 length equals 13 residues. The CDR3 protein is CAWSVRSNQPQHF. The CDR3 nucleotides read TGTGCCTGGAGTGTACGCAGCAATCAGCCCCAGCATTTT.